Listed below are T cell receptor beta chains from one sample, sequenced in a study of blood T cell repertoires in COVID-19. This table comes from immunoSEQ multiplex PCR, and its TCRdb copy is limited to in-frame clones, with some not included. The sample holds approximately 130,000 clones, roughly four fifths seen once. Sample: peripheral blood. These receptors were collected from a human donor in a cohort sampled during active COVID-19. The CDR3 runs from the conserved cysteine through the conserved F or W. The D gene is left open where the match is weak. Clone size is not always given. Where it is, it says once, few, many or a class for expanded clones.

D: TRBD1; V: TRBV28; size: .; J: TRBJ2-2; CDR3: CASSSTGTGRPRAGELFF; DNA: TGTGCCAGCAGCTCTACGGGGACAGGGAGGCCCAGGGCCGGGGAGCTGTTTTTT
D: .; V: TRBV28; size: .; J: TRBJ2-7; CDR3: CASRGANSYEQYF; DNA: TGTGCCAGCAGAGGGGCTAACTCCTACGAGCAGTACTTC
D: .; V: TRBV27; size: .; J: TRBJ2-3; CDR3: CASSLQASGVADTQYF; DNA: TGTGCCAGCAGTTTACAGGCGAGCGGCGTTGCAGATACGCAGTATTTT
D: .; V: TRBV7-9; size: .; J: TRBJ1-1; CDR3: CASSSQGAEAFF; DNA: TGTGCCAGCAGCTCCCAGGGCGCTGAAGCTTTCTTT
D: .; V: TRBV12-3/TRBV12-4; size: .; J: TRBJ2-3; CDR3: CASSSQGADTQYF; DNA: TGTGCCAGCAGTTCGCAGGGTGCAGATACGCAGTATTTT
D: .; V: TRBV4-1; size: .; J: TRBJ2-3; CDR3: CASSQMGRLTTEAQYF; DNA: TGCGCCAGCAGCCAAATGGGGCGCCTAACCACAGAGGCGCAGTATTTT
D: .; V: TRBV29-1; size: once; J: TRBJ2-3; CDR3: CSVSRGTDTQYF; DNA: TGCAGCGTTTCCAGGGGCACAGATACGCAGTATTTT
D: TRBD1; V: TRBV11-3; size: .; J: TRBJ2-7; CDR3: CASSSGTGAYEQYF; DNA: TGTGCCAGCAGCTCCGGGACAGGTGCCTACGAGCAGTACTTC
D: .; V: TRBV9; size: .; J: TRBJ1-4; CDR3: CASSVGGALSEKLFF; DNA: TGTGCCAGCAGCGTAGGTGGGGCGCTTTCTGAAAAACTGTTTTTT
D: TRBD2; V: TRBV5-1; size: .; J: TRBJ2-3; CDR3: CASSSTSGTDTQYF; DNA: TGCGCCAGCAGCTCCACTAGCGGAACAGATACGCAGTATTTT
D: TRBD1; V: TRBV7-2; size: .; J: TRBJ2-7; CDR3: CASSLVVQGAYEQYF; DNA: TGTGCCAGCAGCTTAGTTGTCCAGGGGGCCTACGAGCAGTACTTC
D: TRBD1; V: TRBV27; size: .; J: TRBJ2-1; CDR3: CASTTTGTGGGEQFF; DNA: TGTGCCAGCACCACGACCGGGACAGGGGGCGGTGAGCAGTTCTTC